This paragraph reports one TCR beta chain. The data belong to a study of blood T cell repertoires in COVID-19. TCRdb's table, derived via immunoSEQ multiplex PCR, lists solely in-frame clones and lacks some. The table shows approximately 170,000 clones, with roughly 85% occurring only once. This CDR3 is 14 amino acids long. V shed 6 bases and J 3 bases; nucleotides not matched to a gene: 6. Germline CDR1 and CDR2: MDHEN and SYDVKM. This receptor was obtained from a woman older than 75 with active or convalescent COVID-19. The genes are TRBV28 and TRBJ2-7; 9 positions agree with TRBD2. Sequences were obtained from peripheral blood. For the CDR3, the DNA is TGTGCCAGCAGGAGTAGCGGGAGTCGCTACGAGCAGTACTTC. Translation gives CASRSSGSRYEQYF.